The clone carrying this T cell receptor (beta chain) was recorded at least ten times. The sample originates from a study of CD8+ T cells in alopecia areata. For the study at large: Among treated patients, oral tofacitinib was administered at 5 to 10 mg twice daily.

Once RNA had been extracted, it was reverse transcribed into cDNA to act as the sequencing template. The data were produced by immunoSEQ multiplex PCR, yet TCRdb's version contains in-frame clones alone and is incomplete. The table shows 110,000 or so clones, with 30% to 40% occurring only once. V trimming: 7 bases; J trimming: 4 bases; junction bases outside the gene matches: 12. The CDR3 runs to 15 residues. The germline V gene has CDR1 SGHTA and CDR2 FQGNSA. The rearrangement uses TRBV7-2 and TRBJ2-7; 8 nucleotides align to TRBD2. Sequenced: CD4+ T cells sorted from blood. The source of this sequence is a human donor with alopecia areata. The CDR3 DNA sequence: TGTGCCAGCACCAAAGGTCCTGGGACTAGATACGAGCAGTACTTC. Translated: CASTKGPGTRYEQYF.